This TCR beta chain was captured in a study of lymphopenia after photon versus proton radiotherapy. Measured with immunoSEQ multiplex PCR; TCRdb has only the in-frame clones, and not every one. The sample carries roughly 25,000 clones, about 91% recorded once. The sample consisted of peripheral blood, taken from a patient treated with photon-based radiotherapy. The source of this sequence is a man aged 45-65 years with gastric cancer.

CDR3 DNA: TGTGCCACCAGCAGAGAGAGTTGGGGCCAAGCTTTCTTT. Its protein product is CATSRESWGQAFF. The chain joins TRBV15 to TRBJ1-1, with D tentatively TRBD1 (5 bases). V was trimmed by 0 bases and J by 9 bases, leaving 11 bases between them. Germline V CDR1 and CDR2: LNHNV, YYDKDF (reference sequence). The CDR3 contains 13 residues.